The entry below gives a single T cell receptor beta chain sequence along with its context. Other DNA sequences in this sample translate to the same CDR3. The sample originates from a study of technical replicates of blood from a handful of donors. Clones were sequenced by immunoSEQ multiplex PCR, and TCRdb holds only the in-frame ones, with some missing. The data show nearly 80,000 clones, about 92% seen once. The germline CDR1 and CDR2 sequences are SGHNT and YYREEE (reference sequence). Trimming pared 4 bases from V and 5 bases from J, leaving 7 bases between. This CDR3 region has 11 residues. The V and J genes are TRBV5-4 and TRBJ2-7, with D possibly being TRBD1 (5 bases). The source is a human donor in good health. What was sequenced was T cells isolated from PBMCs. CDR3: CASSLRDEQYF. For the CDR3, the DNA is TGTGCCAGCAGCCTCAGGGACGAGCAGTACTTC.